These 7 T cell receptor beta chains were all obtained from the same sample, sequenced in a study of immune heterogeneity within non-small cell lung tumors. Amplification of the TCR beta CDR3 was achieved through multiplex PCR with 32 V and 13 J primers. TCRdb re-called the multiplex PCR reads through MiXCR, storing one row per CDR3 protein. The sample lists approximately 6,100 distinct CDR3 sequences; about 17% were seen once. Template was bulk tumor genomic DNA, about 550 ng per sample. Surgical sampling yielded several biopsies per primary tumor (spaced far apart). Curative surgery was performed on patients who had untreated, newly diagnosed non-small cell lung cancer. Sequenced input: lung tumor tissue. Receptor source: a man aged 40-49 years with non-small cell lung cancer.

Concerning this clonotype itself: A read error is possible here, since a much larger clone lies one base away. V is TRBV7-9 and J is TRBJ2-7; D possibly corresponds to TRBD2 (5 bases). Germline CDR1 and CDR2: SEHNR and FQNEAQ (reference sequence). This CDR3 has 13 residues. CDR3 region: CASSLAGSYDQYF. The CDR3 bases are TGTGCCAGCAGCTTAGCAGGGAGCTACGATCAGTACTTC.

This clonotype was seen many times. The chain employs TRBV5-5 and TRBJ2-1; the D call may be TRBD1 or TRBD2 (5 bases each). V lost 4 bases and J lost 0, with 14 bases in between. Germline-derived CDR1 and CDR2 are SGHKS and YYEKEE (reference sequence). CDR3 length: 16 residues. The DNA for the CDR3 is TGTGCCAGCAGCGAGTTCGCAGGGAGCTCCTACAATGAGCAGTTCTTC. Translating it yields CASSEFAGSSYNEQFF. The entire variable domain, with the rest obtained from reference TRBV5-5 and TRBJ2-1, is as follows: DAGVTQSPTHLIKTRGQQVTLRCSPISGHKSVSWYQQVLGQGPQFIFQYYEKEERGRGNFPDRFSARQFPNYSSELNVNALLLGDSALYLCASSEFAGSSYNEQFFGPGTRLTVL.

In its sample, this clonotype ranks as medium-sized. This sequence joins TRBV7-9 and TRBJ2-7; TRBD2 matches at 13 bases. Germline V gene lookup returns CDR1 SEHNR and CDR2 FQNEAQ (reference sequence). CDR3 length: 18 residues. Trimming at V came to 4 bases and at J to 0 bases, leaving 9 bases not matched to a gene. The chain's CDR3 is CASSSEGLAGWSSYEQYF. The CDR3 DNA is TGTGCCAGCAGCTCAGAGGGACTAGCGGGGTGGAGCTCCTACGAGCAGTACTTC.

V usage is TRBV4-2 and J usage is TRBJ2-7; the D gene is possibly TRBD1 (5 bases). The V end lost 3 bases, the J end lost 4 bases, and 22 bases lay between the germline ends. The CDR3 sequence is 17 residues long. The germline gives CDR1 LGHNA, CDR2 YNFKEQ. The CDR3 DNA follows: TGTGCCAGCAGCCATAGGTTTTCCCAGGGCGGATATTACGAGCAGTACTTC. Translation gives CASSHRFSQGGYYEQYF.

Concerning this clonotype itself: A much larger clone lies one base from this, so it may be a read error. The rearrangement links TRBV15 to TRBJ1-1; no definite D call. This CDR3 comprises 13 residues. The germline V gene encodes CDR1 LNHNV and CDR2 YYDKDF (reference sequence). V lost 0 bases and J 4 bases, leaving 6 bases between the germline ends. The CDR3: CATSREGSTEAFF. DNA of the CDR3: TGTGCCACCAGCAGAGAGGGGTCCACTGAAGCTTTCTTT.

The V call is TRBV27, the J call TRBJ1-1, with D hard to call. CDR1 MNHEY and CDR2 SMNVEV come from the germline V gene (reference sequence). CDR3 length equals 13 residues. Trimming removed 7 bases at V and 3 bases at J, with 12 bases between. In nucleotides, the CDR3 is TGTGCCAGCAATTGGGCAGAGGACACTGAAGCTTTCTTT. Protein sequence: CASNWAEDTEAFF.

V gene TRBV30 combines with J gene TRBJ2-3; either TRBD1 or TRBD2 may supply D (5 bases each). Germline V lookup: CDR1 GTSNPN, CDR2 SVGIG (reference sequence). Trimming left V 2 bases short and J 0 bases short, with 12 bases between. This CDR3 has 15 amino acids. The CDR3 DNA sequence: TGTGCCTGGAGTTTTCAGGGCGGGAGCACAGATACGCAGTATTTT. Encoded protein: CAWSFQGGSTDTQYF. The full variable domain, in which reference TRBV30 and TRBJ2-3 provide the parts outside the CDR3, is SQTIHQWPATLVQPVGSPLSLECTVEGTSNPNLYWYRQAAGRGLQLLFYSVGIGQISSEVPQNLSASRPQDRQFILSSKKLLLSDSGFYLCAWSFQGGSTDTQYFGPGTRLTVL.